This T cell receptor beta chain emerged from a study of T cell repertoires in cytomegalovirus infection. Study information: Indicated by public TCR beta signatures were CMV infection and matching HLA type.

Notes on the study in general: CMV-specific TCR beta clonotypes restricted by HLA-C dominated the ex vivo response. There were carriers of CMV plus the relevant HLA, and cumulative public TCR beta family frequency identified them.

Germline V gene sequence: CDR1 MDHEN, CDR2 SYDVKM. V trimming: 7 bases; J trimming: 4 bases; junction bases outside the gene matches: 9. The CDR3 sequence is 14 residues long. At least ten counts were recorded for this clonotype. Its antigen is still unknown. TCRdb reprocessed the reads via MiXCR and lists one record per CDR3 protein. The sample carries 300,000 to 400,000 distinct CDR3 sequences, more than 8% recorded once. The material sequenced was PBMCs. The TCR originated in a human donor in good health (CMV status not recorded). Some clones in this sample may be carry-over from other donors' samples. The chain links TRBV28 to TRBJ1-1, with 7 bases matching TRBD1. CDR3 sequence reads: CASTDFRGSTEAFF. In DNA, the CDR3 is TGTGCCAGCACCGACTTCAGGGGGAGCACTGAAGCTTTCTTT.